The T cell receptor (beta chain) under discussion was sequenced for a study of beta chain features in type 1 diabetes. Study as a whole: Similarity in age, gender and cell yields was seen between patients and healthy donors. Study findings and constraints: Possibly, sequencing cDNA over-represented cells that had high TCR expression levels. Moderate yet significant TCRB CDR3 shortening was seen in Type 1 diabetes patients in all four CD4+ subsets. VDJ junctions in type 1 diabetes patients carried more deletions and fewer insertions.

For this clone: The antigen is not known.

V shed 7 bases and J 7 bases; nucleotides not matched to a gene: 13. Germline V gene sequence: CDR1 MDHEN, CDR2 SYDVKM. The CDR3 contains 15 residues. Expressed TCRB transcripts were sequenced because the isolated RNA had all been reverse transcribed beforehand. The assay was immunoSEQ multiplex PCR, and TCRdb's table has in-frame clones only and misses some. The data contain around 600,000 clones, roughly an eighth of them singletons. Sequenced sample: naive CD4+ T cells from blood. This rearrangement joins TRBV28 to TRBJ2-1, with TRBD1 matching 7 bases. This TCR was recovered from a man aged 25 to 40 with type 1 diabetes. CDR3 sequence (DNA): TGTGCCAGCAATCCGAGGTGGACAGGCAAAAATGAGCAGTTCTTC. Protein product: CASNPRWTGKNEQFF.